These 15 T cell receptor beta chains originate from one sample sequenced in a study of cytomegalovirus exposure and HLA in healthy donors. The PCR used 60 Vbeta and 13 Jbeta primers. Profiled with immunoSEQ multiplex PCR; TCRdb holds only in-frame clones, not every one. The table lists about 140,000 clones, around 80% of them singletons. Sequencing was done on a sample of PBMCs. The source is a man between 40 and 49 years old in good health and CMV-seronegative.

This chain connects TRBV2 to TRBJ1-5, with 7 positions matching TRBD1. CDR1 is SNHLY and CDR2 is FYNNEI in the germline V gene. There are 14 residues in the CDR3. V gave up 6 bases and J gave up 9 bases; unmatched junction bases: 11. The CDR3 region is CASRGDRAQGPQHF. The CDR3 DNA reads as TGTGCCAGCAGGGGTGACAGGGCCCAGGGGCCCCAGCATTTT.

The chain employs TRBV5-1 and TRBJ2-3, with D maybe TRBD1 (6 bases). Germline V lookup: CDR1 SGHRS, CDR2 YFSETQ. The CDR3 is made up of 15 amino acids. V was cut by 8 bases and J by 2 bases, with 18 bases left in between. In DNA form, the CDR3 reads TGCGCCAGTACTCCGAGGGGGATAATCACAGATACGCAGTATTTT. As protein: CASTPRGIITDTQYF. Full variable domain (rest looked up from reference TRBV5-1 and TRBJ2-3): KAGVTQTPRYLIKTRGQQVTLSCSPISGHRSVSWYQQTPGQGLQFLFEYFSETQRNKGNFPGRFSGRQFSNSRSEMNVSTLELGDSALYLCASTPRGIITDTQYFGPGTRLTVL.

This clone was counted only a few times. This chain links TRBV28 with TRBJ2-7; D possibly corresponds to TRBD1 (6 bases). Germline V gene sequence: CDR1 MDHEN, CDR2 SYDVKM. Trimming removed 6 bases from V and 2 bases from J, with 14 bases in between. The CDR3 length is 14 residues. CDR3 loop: CASSKVQGPYEQYF. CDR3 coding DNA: TGTGCCAGCAGCAAGGTACAGGGCCCCTACGAGCAGTACTTC.

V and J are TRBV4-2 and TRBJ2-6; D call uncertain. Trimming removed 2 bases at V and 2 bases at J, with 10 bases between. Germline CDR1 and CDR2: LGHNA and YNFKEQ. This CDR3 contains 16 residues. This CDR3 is CASSQNVETGANVLTF. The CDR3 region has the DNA TGTGCCAGCAGCCAAAACGTCGAGACTGGGGCCAACGTCCTGACTTTC.

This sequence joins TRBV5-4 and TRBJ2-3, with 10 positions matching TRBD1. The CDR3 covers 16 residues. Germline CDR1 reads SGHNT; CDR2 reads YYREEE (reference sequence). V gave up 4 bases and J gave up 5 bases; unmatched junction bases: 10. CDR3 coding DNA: TGTGCCAGCAGCCGCCGGGGACAGGGGCTAGGAGATACGCAGTATTTT. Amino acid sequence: CASSRRGQGLGDTQYF. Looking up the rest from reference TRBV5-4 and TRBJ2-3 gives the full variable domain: ETGVTQSPTHLIKTRGQQVTLRCSSQSGHNTVSWYQQALGQGPQFIFQYYREEENGRGNFPPRFSGLQFPNYSSELNVNALELDDSALYLCASSRRGQGLGDTQYFGPGTRLTVL.

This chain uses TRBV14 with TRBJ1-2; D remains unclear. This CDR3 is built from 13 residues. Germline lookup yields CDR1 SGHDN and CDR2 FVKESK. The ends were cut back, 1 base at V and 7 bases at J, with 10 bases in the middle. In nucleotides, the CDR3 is TGTGCCAGCAGCCAAGTCAATGCAGGTGGCTACACCTTC. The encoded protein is CASSQVNAGGYTF.

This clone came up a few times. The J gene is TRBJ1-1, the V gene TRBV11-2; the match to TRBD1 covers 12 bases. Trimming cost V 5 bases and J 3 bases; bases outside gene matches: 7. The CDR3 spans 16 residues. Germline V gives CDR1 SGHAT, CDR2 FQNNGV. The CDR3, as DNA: TGTGCCAGCAGCCTATGGGACAGGGGGCGGGACACTGAAGCTTTCTTT. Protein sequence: CASSLWDRGRDTEAFF.

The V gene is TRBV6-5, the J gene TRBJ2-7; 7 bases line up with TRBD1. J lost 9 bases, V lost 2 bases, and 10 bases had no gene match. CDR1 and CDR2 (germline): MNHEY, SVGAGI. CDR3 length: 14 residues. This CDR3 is CASSYNRQGERQYF. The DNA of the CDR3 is TGTGCCAGCAGTTACAACAGGCAGGGGGAGAGGCAGTACTTC.

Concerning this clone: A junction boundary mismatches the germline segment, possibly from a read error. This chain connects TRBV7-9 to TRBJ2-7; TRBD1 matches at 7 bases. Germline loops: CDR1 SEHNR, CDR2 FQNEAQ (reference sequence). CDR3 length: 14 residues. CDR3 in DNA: TGTTCCAGCAGCGATCCGGGACAGTTCTACGAGCAGTACTTC. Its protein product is CSSSDPGQFYEQYF.

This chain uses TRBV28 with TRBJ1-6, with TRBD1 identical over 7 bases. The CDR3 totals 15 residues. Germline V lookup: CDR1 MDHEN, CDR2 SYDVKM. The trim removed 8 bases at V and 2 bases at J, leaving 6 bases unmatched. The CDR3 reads CASSDRDTYNSPLHF. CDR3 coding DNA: TGTGCCAGCTCCGACAGGGACACCTATAATTCACCCCTCCACTTT.

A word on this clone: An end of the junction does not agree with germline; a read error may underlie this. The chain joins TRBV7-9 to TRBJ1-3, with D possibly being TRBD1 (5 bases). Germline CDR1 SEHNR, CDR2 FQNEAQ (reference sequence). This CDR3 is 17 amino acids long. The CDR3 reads CSSSPPGGGLGGNTIYF. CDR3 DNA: TGTTCCAGCAGCCCTCCCGGGGGGGGACTAGGAGGAAACACCATATATTTT. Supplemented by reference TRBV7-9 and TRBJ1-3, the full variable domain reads DTGVSQNPRHKITKRGQNVTFRCDPISEHNRLYWYRQTLGQGPEFLTYFQNEAQLEKSRLLSDRFSAERPKGSFSTLEIQRTEQGDSAMYLCSSSPPGGGLGGNTIYFGEGSWLTVV.

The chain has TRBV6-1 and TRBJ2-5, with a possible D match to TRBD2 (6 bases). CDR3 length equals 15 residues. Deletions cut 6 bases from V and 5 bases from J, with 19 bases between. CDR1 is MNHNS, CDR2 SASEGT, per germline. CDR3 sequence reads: CASSGEGGSGETQYF. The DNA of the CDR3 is TGTGCCAGCAGCGGCGAGGGAGGCTCCGGGGAGACCCAGTACTTC.

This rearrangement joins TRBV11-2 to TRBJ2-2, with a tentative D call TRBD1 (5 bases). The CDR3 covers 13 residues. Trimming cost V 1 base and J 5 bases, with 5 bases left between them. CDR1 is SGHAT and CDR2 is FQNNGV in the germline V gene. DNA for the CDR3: TGTGCCAGCAGCTTAGGGACAACCGGGGAGCTGTTTTTT. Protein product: CASSLGTTGELFF. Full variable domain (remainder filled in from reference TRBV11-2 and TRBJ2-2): EAGVAQSPRYKIIEKRQSVAFWCNPISGHATLYWYQQILGQGPKLLIQFQNNGVVDDSQLPKDRFSAERLKGVDSTLKIQPAKLEDSAVYLCASSLGTTGELFFGEGSRLTVL.

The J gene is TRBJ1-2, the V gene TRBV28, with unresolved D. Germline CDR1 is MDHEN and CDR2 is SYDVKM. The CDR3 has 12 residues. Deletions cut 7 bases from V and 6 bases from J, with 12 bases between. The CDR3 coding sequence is TGTGCCAGCATTTCTCCACTGGATGGCTACACCTTC. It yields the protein CASISPLDGYTF.

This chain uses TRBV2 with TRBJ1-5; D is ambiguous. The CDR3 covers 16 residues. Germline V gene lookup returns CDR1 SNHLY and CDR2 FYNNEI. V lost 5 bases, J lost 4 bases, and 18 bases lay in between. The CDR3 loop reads CASSWAIPSVNQPQHF. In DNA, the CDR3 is TGTGCCAGCAGTTGGGCGATACCTTCCGTTAATCAGCCCCAGCATTTT.